A selection of T cell receptor beta chains follows, all from one sample in a study of cytomegalovirus exposure and HLA in healthy donors. Only in-frame clones appear in the TCRdb table, and some are missing; sequencing was by immunoSEQ multiplex PCR. The sample table sets out about 120,000 clones. Sequencing was carried out using PBMCs. Receptor source: a man aged 18 to 30 in good health and CMV-seronegative. CDR3s include the opening cysteine and the closing phenylalanine or tryptophan. A D gene is named only where the DNA matches it firmly.

j_call | d_call | v_call | cdr3_nt | cdr3_aa
TRBJ1-2 | - | TRBV5-1 | TGCGCCAGCAGTCGCCTCAAGGGAGAGGGCTACACCTTC | CASSRLKGEGYTF
TRBJ2-5 | - | TRBV19 | TGTGCCAGTAGTACCCAGAAAAATCCCGGGACACAAGAGACCCAGTACTTC | CASSTQKNPGTQETQYF
TRBJ2-7 | TRBD2 | TRBV9 | TGTGCCAGCAGCAGGACTAGCGGGGACGTCGAGCAGTACTTC | CASSRTSGDVEQYF
TRBJ2-3 | TRBD1 | TRBV19 | TGTGCCAGTAGTATGGAACAGGGGGCCGCAGATACGCAGTATTTT | CASSMEQGAADTQYF
TRBJ2-1 | - | TRBV19 | TGTGCCGCCGCGGGACCATACAATGAGCAGTTCTTC | CAAAGPYNEQFF
TRBJ2-3 | TRBD1 | TRBV10-3 | TGTGCCATCAGGGGGACAGGGAACACAGATACGCAGTATTTT | CAIRGTGNTDTQYF
TRBJ2-7 | - | TRBV11-2 | TGTGCCAGCAGCTCCACCTACGAGCAGTACTTC | CASSSTYEQYF
TRBJ2-3 | - | TRBV27 | TGTGCCAGCAGTTTACGCGAAACCACAGATACGCAGTATTTT | CASSLRETTDTQYF
TRBJ1-1 | - | TRBV28 | TGTGCCAGCAGTTCCGGTCAGGGAAGAGCTTTCTTT | CASSSGQGRAFF
TRBJ1-4 | - | TRBV10-3 | TGTGCCATCAGTGAGTCCCATAATGAAAAACTGTTTTTT | CAISESHNEKLFF
TRBJ1-2 | - | TRBV30 | TGTGCCTGGAGTCCCCGACAGGATTCTGGCTACACCTTC | CAWSPRQDSGYTF
TRBJ1-2 | - | TRBV11-2 | TGTGCCAGCAGCTCACTAGGACAGAGATATGGCTACACCTTC | CASSSLGQRYGYTF
TRBJ1-2 | - | TRBV10-3 | TGTGCCATCAGTGGGACAGCTTATGGCTACACCTTC | CAISGTAYGYTF
TRBJ2-5 | TRBD1 | TRBV5-8 | TGTGCCAGCAGCCCTCTTAAGGACAGGGGCCGGGAGACCCAGTACTTC | CASSPLKDRGRETQYF
TRBJ2-7 | - | TRBV28 | TGTGCCAGCAGTTTAGACAGGACTGCCTACGAGCAGTACTTC | CASSLDRTAYEQYF
TRBJ2-1 | TRBD2 | TRBV5-1 | TGCGCCAGCAGCTTTAACCCTGGCGGGAGCAGTCAGTTCTTC | CASSFNPGGSSQFF
TRBJ1-2 | - | TRBV29-1 | TGCAGCGTTGATAGCGGGGGCGATGGCTACACCTTC | CSVDSGGDGYTF
TRBJ1-2 | - | TRBV7-9 | TGTGCCAGCAGCCCACTGGGACTGAACTATGGCTACACCTTC | CASSPLGLNYGYTF
TRBJ1-4 | - | TRBV5-1 | TGCGCCAGCAGCTCGGGGGGGCCGAATGAAAAACTGTTTTTT | CASSSGGPNEKLFF
TRBJ2-7 | TRBD2 | TRBV7-2 | TGTGCCAGCAGCTTAAGGAGTCCGTTGACTAGCGGGAGCTCCTACGAGCAGTACTTC | CASSLRSPLTSGSSYEQYF
TRBJ2-3 | TRBD1 | TRBV13 | TGTGCCAGCAGCTTCACCGGGACAGGGGGCGCGTATACGCAGTATTTT | CASSFTGTGGAYTQYF
TRBJ1-3 | - | TRBV10-3 | TGTGCCATCAGCCCCGGTTTCTCTGGAAACACCATATATTTT | CAISPGFSGNTIYF
TRBJ2-7 | - | TRBV5-1 | TGCGCCAGCAGCTTGAGCCAGGGCCAATACGAGCAGTACTTC | CASSLSQGQYEQYF
TRBJ1-2 | TRBD1 | TRBV5-4 | TGTGCCAGCAGCTTGGGGCTGCAGGGGGCAGACTATGGCTACACCTTC | CASSLGLQGADYGYTF
TRBJ2-2 | - | TRBV2 | TGTGCCAGCAGTGAGACTAAAGTGGGGGAGCTGTTTTTT | CASSETKVGELFF
TRBJ2-5 | TRBD1 | TRBV2 | TGTGCCAGCAGCGTCGTTGGGACAGGGGACGAGACCCAGTACTTC | CASSVVGTGDETQYF
TRBJ2-7 | - | TRBV7-9 | TGTGCCAGCAACCCCTGGGTTGCAGGTTCCTCCTACGAGCAGTACTTC | CASNPWVAGSSYEQYF
TRBJ2-7 | TRBD1 | TRBV28 | TGTGCCAGCAGTACTGGACAAGGGGGCCACGAGCAGTACTTC | CASSTGQGGHEQYF